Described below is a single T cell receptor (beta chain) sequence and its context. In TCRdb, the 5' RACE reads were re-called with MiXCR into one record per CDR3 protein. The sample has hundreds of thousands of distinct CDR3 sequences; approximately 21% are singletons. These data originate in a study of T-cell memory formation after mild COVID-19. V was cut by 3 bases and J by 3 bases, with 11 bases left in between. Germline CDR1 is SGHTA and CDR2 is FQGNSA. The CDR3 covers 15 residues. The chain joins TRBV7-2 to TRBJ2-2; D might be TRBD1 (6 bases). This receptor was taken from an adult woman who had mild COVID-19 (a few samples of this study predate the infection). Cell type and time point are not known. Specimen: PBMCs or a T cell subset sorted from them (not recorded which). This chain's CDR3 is CASSFMGADTGELFF. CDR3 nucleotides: TGTGCCAGCAGCTTCATGGGGGCGGACACCGGGGAGCTGTTTTTT.